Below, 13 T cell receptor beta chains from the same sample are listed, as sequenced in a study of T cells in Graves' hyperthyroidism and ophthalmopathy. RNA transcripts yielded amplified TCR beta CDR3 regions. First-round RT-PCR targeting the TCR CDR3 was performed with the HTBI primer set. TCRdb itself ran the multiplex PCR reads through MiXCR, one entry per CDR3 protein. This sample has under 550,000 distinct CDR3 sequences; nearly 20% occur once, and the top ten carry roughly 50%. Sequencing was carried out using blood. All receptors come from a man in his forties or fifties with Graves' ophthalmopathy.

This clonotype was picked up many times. The CDR3 DNA sequence: TGTGCCAGCAAGGGGGAGGTGGGAAGTAGGTCTGAAGCTTTCTTT. This codes for CASKGEVGSRSEAFF. V usage is TRBV2 and J usage is TRBJ1-1, with a tentative D call TRBD1 (6 bases). CDR3 size: 15 residues. V dropped 7 bases and J dropped 6 bases, with 21 bases sitting between them. Germline assignment: CDR1 SNHLY and CDR2 FYNNEI.

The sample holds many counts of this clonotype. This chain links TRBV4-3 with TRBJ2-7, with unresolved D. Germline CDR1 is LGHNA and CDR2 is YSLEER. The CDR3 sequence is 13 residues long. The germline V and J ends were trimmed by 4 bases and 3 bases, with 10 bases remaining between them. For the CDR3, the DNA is TGCGCCAGCAGCCCTGACACTTACTACGAGCAGTACTTC. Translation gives CASSPDTYYEQYF.

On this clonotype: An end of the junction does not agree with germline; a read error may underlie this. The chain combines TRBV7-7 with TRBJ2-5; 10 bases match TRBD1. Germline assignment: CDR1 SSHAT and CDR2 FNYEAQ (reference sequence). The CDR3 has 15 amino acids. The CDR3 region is CASSLGTGATETQYF. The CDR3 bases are TGTGCTAGCAGCTTAGGGACAGGGGCGACGGAGACCCAGTACTTC. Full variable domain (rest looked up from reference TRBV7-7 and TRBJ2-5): GAGVSQSPRYKVTKRGQDVTLRCDPISSHATLYWYQQALGQGPEFLTYFNYEAQPDKSGLPSDRFSAERPEGSISTLTIQRTEQRDSAMYRCASSLGTGATETQYFGPGTRLLVL.

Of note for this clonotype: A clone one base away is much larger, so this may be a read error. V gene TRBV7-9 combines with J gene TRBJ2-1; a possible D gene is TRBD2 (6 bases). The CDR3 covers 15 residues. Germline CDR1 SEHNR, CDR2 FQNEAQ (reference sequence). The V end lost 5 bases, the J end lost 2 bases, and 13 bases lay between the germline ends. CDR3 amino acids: CASSMNGGAYNEQFF. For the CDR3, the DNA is TGTGCCAGCAGCATGAACGGGGGTGCCTACAATGAGCAGTTCTTC.

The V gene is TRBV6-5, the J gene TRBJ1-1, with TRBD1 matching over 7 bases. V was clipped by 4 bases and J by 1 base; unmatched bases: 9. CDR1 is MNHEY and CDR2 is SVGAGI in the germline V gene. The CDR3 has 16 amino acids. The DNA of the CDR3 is TGTGCCAGCAGTTCGACAACAGGGGCCTCGAACACTGAAGCTTTCTTT. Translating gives CASSSTTGASNTEAFF.

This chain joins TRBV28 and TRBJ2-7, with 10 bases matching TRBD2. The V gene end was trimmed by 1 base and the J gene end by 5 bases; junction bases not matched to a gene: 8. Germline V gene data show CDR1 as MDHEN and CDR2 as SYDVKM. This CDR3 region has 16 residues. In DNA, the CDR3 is TGTGCCAGCAGTTTATTAACCGGGACTAGCGCGGACGAGCAGTACTTC. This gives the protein CASSLLTGTSADEQYF. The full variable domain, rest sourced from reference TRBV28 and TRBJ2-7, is DVKVTQSSRYLVKRTGEKVFLECVQDMDHENMFWYRQDPGLGLRLIYFSYDVKMKEKGDIPEGYSVSREKKERFSLILESASTNQTSMYLCASSLLTGTSADEQYFGPGTRLTVT.

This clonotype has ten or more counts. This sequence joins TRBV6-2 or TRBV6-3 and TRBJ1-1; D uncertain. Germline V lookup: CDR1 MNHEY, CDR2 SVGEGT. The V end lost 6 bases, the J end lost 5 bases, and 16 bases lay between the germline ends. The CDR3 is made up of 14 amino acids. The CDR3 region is CASSPQAGRTEAFF. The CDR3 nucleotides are TGTGCCAGCAGCCCCCAGGCGGGTAGGACTGAAGCTTTCTTT.

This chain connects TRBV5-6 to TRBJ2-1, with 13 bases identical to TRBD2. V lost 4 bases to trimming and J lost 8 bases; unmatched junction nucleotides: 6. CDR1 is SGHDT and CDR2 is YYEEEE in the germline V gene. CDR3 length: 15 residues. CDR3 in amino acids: CASSITSGGVYEQFF. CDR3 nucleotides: TGTGCCAGCAGCATCACTAGCGGGGGGGTATATGAGCAGTTCTTC.

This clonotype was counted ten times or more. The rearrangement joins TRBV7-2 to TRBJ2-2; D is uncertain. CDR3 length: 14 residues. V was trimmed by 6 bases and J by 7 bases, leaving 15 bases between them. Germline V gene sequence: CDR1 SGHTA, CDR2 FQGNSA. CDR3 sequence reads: CASRRAGLDGELFF. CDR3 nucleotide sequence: TGTGCCAGCAGAAGGGCAGGATTGGACGGGGAGCTGTTTTTT.

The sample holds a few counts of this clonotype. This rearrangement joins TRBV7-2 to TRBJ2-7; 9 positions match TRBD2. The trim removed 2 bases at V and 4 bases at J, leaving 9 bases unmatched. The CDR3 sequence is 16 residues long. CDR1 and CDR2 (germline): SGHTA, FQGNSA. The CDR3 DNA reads TGTGCCAGCAGCTTAACGGCGGGAGGGGGCAGGTACGAGCAGTACTTC. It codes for CASSLTAGGGRYEQYF.

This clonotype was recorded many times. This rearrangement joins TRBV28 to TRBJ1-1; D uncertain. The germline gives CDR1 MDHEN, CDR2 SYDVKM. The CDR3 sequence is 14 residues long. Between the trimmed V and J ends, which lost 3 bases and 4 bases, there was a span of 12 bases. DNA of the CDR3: TGTGCCAGCAGTTTTCGGGGAGAGGGCACTGAAGCTTTCTTT. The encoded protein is CASSFRGEGTEAFF.

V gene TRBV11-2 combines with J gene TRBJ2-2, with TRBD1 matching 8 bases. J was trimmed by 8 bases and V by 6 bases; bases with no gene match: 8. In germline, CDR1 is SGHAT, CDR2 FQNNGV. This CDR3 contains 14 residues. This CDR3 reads CASSRQGTRGELFF. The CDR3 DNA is TGTGCCAGCAGTCGACAGGGGACCAGAGGGGAGCTGTTTTTT.

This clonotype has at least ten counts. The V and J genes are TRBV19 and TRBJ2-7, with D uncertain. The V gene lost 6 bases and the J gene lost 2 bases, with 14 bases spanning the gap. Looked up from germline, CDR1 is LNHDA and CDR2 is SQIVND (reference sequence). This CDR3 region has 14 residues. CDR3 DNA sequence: TGTGCCAGTAGGGGGTACGGGCCCCCCTACGAGCAGTACTTC. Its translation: CASRGYGPPYEQYF.